Listed here are 6 T cell receptor beta chains from one sample, sequenced in a study of blood T cell repertoires in COVID-19. TCRdb's table, derived via immunoSEQ multiplex PCR, lists solely in-frame clones and lacks some. The sample contains approximately 150,000 clones, over 70% of which appear only once. The sequenced sample consisted of peripheral blood. The receptors stem from a man between 50 and 59 years old with active or convalescent COVID-19.

The chain is built from TRBV29-1 and TRBJ2-7; maybe TRBD1 (5 bases). The CDR3 consists of 11 residues. Trimming pared 4 bases from V and 3 bases from J, leaving 7 bases between. CDR1 and CDR2 (germline): SQVTM, ANQGSEA. For the CDR3, the DNA is TGCAGCGTTGGACAGTTCTACGAGCAGTACTTC. Protein product: CSVGQFYEQYF.

The V gene is TRBV6-5, the J gene TRBJ2-3; 7 bases match TRBD1. V was pared by 7 bases and J by 2 bases, with 6 bases of the junction left unmatched. The CDR3 consists of 14 residues. Per germline, CDR1 MNHEY and CDR2 SVGAGI. CDR3 region: CASTHRGPTDTQYF. The CDR3 DNA is TGTGCCAGCACCCACAGGGGACCCACAGATACGCAGTATTTT.

The J gene is TRBJ2-2, the V gene TRBV5-4, with 9 bases aligning to TRBD1. Germline V lookup: CDR1 SGHNT, CDR2 YYREEE (reference sequence). There are 15 residues in the CDR3. V was pared by 4 bases and J by 4 bases, with 5 bases of the junction left unmatched. The CDR3 sequence: CASSLRDRVTGELFF. The CDR3 DNA follows: TGTGCCAGCAGCCTCCGGGACAGGGTCACCGGGGAGCTGTTTTTT. The whole variable domain, remainder taken from reference TRBV5-4 and TRBJ2-2, is ETGVTQSPTHLIKTRGQQVTLRCSSQSGHNTVSWYQQALGQGPQFIFQYYREEENGRGNFPPRFSGLQFPNYSSELNVNALELDDSALYLCASSLRDRVTGELFFGEGSRLTVL.

The V gene is TRBV11-2, the J gene TRBJ2-1; 8 bases line up with TRBD2. CDR1 and CDR2 (germline): SGHAT, FQNNGV. Unmatched junction bases numbered 11, after V lost 5 bases and J lost 8 bases. The length of the CDR3 is 15 residues. CDR3 DNA: TGTGCCAGCAGCCCTATCAGAACTAGCGGACATGAGCAGTTCTTC. Encoded protein: CASSPIRTSGHEQFF. Using reference TRBV11-2 and TRBJ2-1 for the parts outside the CDR3, the full variable domain is EAGVAQSPRYKIIEKRQSVAFWCNPISGHATLYWYQQILGQGPKLLIQFQNNGVVDDSQLPKDRFSAERLKGVDSTLKIQPAKLEDSAVYLCASSPIRTSGHEQFFGPGTRLTVL.

V and J are TRBV9 and TRBJ2-3; tentative D call: TRBD2 (6 bases). V dropped 0 bases and J dropped 2 bases, with 10 bases sitting between them. The CDR3 spans 15 residues. Looked up from germline, CDR1 is SGDLS and CDR2 is YYNGEE. The CDR3: CASSVEERATDTQYF. For the CDR3, the DNA is TGTGCCAGCAGCGTAGAGGAGCGGGCCACAGATACGCAGTATTTT.

CDR3 residues: CASSLGQGAAGYTF. The CDR3, as DNA: TGTGCCAGTAGCCTTGGACAGGGGGCGGCTGGCTACACCTTC. The chain joins TRBV19 to TRBJ1-2, with 11 positions matching TRBD1. Losses at the gene ends were 6 bases for V and 7 bases for J; bases not matched to a gene: 7. The CDR3 extends over 14 amino acids. Germline assignment: CDR1 LNHDA and CDR2 SQIVND (reference sequence). The full variable domain, in which reference TRBV19 and TRBJ1-2 provide the parts outside the CDR3, is DGGITQSPKYLFRKEGQNVTLSCEQNLNHDAMYWYRQDPGQGLRLIYYSQIVNDFQKGDIAEGYSVSREKKESFPLTVTSAQKNPTAFYLCASSLGQGAAGYTFGSGTRLTVV.